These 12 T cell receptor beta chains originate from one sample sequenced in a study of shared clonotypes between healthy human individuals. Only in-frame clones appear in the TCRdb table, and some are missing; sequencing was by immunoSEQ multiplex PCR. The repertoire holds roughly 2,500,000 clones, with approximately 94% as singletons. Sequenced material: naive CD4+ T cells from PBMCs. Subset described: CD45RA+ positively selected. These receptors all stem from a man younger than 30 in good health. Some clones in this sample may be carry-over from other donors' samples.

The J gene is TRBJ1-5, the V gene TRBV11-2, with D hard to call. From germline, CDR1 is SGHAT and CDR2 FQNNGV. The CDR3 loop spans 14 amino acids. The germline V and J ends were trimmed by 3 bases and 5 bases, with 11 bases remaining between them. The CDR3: CASSLSGNHQPQHF. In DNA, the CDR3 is TGTGCCAGCAGCTTGTCGGGGAATCATCAGCCCCAGCATTTT.

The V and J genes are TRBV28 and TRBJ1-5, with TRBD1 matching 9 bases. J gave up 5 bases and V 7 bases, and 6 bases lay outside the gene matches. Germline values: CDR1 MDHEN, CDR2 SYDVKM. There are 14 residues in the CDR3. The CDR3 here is CASTSGTGYQPQHF. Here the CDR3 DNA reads TGTGCCAGCACCTCCGGGACAGGGTATCAGCCCCAGCATTTT.

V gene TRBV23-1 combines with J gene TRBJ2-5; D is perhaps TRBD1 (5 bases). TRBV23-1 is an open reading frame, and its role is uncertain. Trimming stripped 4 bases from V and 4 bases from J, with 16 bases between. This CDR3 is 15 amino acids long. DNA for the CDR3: TGCGCCAGCAGTCCCCCGGGCAGGGATGCAGAGACCCAGTACTTC. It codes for CASSPPGRDAETQYF.

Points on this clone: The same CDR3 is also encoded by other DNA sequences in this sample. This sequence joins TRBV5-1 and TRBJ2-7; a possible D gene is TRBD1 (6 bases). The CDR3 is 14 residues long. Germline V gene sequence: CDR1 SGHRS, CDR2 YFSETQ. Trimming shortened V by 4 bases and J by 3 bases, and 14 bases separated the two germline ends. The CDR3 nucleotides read TGCGCCAGCAGCCTCGCGGCAGGGGACTACGAGCAGTACTTC. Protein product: CASSLAAGDYEQYF.

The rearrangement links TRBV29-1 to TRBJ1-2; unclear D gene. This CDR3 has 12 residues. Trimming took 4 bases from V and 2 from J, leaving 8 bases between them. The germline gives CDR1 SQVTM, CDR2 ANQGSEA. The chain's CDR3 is CSVASGNYGYTF. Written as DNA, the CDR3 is TGCAGCGTTGCGTCGGGAAACTATGGCTACACCTTC.

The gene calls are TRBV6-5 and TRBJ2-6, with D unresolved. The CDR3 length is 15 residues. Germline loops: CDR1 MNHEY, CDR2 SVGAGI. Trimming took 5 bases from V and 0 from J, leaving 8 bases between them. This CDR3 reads CASSGPNSGANVLTF. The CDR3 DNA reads TGTGCCAGCAGTGGCCCCAACTCTGGGGCCAACGTCCTGACTTTC.

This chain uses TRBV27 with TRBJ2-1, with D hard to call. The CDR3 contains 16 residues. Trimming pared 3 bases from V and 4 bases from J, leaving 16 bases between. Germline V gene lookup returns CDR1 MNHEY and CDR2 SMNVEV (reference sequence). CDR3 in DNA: TGTGCCAGCAGTTTTCCGGGCCTACGAAAATACAATGAGCAGTTCTTC. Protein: CASSFPGLRKYNEQFF.

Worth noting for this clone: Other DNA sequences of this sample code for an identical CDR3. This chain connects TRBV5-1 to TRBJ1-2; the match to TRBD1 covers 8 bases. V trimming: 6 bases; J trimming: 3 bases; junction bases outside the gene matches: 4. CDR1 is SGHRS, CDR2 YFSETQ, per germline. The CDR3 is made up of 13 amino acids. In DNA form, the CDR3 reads TGCGCCAGCACCACAGGGGGGGACTATGGCTACACCTTC. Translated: CASTTGGDYGYTF.

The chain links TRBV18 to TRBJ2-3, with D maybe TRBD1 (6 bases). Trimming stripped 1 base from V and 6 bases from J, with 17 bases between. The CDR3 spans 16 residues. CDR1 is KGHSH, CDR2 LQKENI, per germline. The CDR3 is CASSPRAQGFLDTQYF. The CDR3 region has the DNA TGTGCCAGCTCACCACGGGCACAGGGCTTTTTGGATACGCAGTATTTT.

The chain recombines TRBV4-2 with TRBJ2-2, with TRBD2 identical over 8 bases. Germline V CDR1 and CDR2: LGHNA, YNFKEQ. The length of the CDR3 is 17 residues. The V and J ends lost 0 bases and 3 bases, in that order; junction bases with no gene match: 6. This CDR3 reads CASSQETAGGHTGELFF. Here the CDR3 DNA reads TGTGCCAGCAGCCAAGAAACGGCGGGAGGTCACACCGGGGAGCTGTTTTTT.

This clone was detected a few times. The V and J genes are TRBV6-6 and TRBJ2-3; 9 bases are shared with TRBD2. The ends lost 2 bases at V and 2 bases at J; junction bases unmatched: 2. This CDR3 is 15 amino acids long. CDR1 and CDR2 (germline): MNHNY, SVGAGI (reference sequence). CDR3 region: CASSYGGRATDTQYF. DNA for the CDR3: TGTGCCAGCAGTTACGGCGGGAGGGCCACAGATACGCAGTATTTT.

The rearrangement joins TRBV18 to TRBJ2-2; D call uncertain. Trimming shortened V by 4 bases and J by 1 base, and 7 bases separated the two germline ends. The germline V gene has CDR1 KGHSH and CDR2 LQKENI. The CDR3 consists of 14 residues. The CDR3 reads CASSLTENTGELFF. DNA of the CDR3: TGTGCCAGCTCACTGACGGAGAACACCGGGGAGCTGTTTTTT. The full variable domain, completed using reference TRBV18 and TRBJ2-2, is NAGVMQNPRHLVRRRGQEARLRCSPMKGHSHVYWYRQLPEEGLKFMVYLQKENIIDESGMPKERFSAEFPKEGPSILRIQQVVRGDSAAYFCASSLTENTGELFFGEGSRLTVL.